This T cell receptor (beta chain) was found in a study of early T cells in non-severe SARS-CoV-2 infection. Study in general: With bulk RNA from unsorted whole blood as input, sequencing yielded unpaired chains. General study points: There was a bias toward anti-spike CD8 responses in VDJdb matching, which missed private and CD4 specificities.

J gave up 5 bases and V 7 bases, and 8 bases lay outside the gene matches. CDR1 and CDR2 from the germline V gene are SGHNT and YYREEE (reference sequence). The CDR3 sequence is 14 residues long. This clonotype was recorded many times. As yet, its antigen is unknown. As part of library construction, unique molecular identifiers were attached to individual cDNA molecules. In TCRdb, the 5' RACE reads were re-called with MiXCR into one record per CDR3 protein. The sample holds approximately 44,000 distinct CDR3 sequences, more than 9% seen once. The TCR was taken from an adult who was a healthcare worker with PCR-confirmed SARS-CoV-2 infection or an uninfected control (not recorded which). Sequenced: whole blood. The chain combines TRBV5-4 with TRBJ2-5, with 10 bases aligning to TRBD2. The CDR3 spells CASGKLAGKETQYF. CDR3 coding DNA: TGTGCCAGCGGGAAACTAGCGGGGAAGGAGACCCAGTACTTC.